This T cell receptor (beta chain) was captured in a study of blood T cell repertoires in COVID-19. Study information: Samples representing acute and convalescent COVID-19 were sourced from the United States, Italy and Spain. The cDNA or gDNA used as material had been derived from T cells, B-cell-depleted T cells, or PBMCs.

Original methodology: Nucleated cell number was recorded as an estimate derived from reference gene primer amplification. Profiled with immunoSEQ multiplex PCR; TCRdb holds only in-frame clones, not every one. V, J and clone size are those of that table, while D and trimming were read from the DNA. The sample lists about 43,000 clones, approximately 80% occurring once. The TCR was taken from an older woman with acute or convalescent COVID-19. The sequencing sample was made of peripheral blood.

The CDR3 DNA is TGTGCCACCAGTGATCGGGACAGACTAAACACCGGGGAGCTGTTTTTT. Its translation is CATSDRDRLNTGELFF. The genes are TRBV24-1 and TRBJ2-2; TRBD1 aligns across 7 bases. The germline V gene has CDR1 KGHDR and CDR2 SFDVKD. J lost 2 bases, V lost 3 bases, and 5 bases had no gene match. The CDR3 is made up of 16 amino acids.